These 14 T cell receptor beta chains came from one sample sequenced in a study of CD8 T cells in Susac syndrome (dated by TCRdb to 2018 to 2020). The library was generated by the immunoSEQ multiplex PCR assay. RNA was extracted with the RNeasy kit and 0.5 to 1 ug was reverse transcribed using random hexamers. The public reads were run again by TCRdb, first through fastp at Q25 and then through MiXCR, and only productive beta chains were kept. Rows are combined by CDR3 protein, so each entry shows the most common genes and DNA. Within this sample are under 150,000 distinct CDR3 sequences, with under 97% of them counted one time only. The ten largest clonotypes hold approximately 0.08% of the sample. The specimen was CD4+ T cells from PBMCs. The receptors were sampled from a human donor with Susac syndrome.

This clonotype appeared a single time. The V and J genes are TRBV15 and TRBJ2-5; 9 nucleotides align to TRBD2. Germline V gene sequence: CDR1 LNHNV, CDR2 YYDKDF (reference sequence). CDR3 length: 16 residues. Trimming took 1 base from V and 1 from J; bases not matched to a gene: 4. The CDR3 here is CATSRGPSGAQETQYF. For the CDR3, the DNA is TGTGCCACCAGCAGAGGTCCTAGCGGGGCCCAAGAGACCCAGTACTTC.

The rearrangement uses TRBV2 and TRBJ1-3; tentative D call: TRBD1 (5 bases). Deletions cut 1 base from V and 0 bases from J, with 10 bases between. Germline V gene sequence: CDR1 SNHLY, CDR2 FYNNEI. The length of the CDR3 is 16 residues. CDR3 sequence reads: CASSEGQGLSGNTIYF. DNA of the CDR3: TGTGCCAGCAGTGAAGGGCAGGGCCTCTCTGGAAACACCATATATTTT.

V gene TRBV18 combines with J gene TRBJ2-5; no firm D call. This CDR3 is 13 amino acids long. The V end lost 4 bases, the J end lost 5 bases, and 11 bases lay between the germline ends. Germline lookup yields CDR1 KGHSH and CDR2 LQKENI. CDR3 DNA sequence: TGTGCCAGCTCACTCGGCTTCGGGGAGACCCAGTACTTC. Protein product: CASSLGFGETQYF.

The chain links TRBV5-1 to TRBJ1-3, with D possibly matching TRBD1 (5 bases). The germline gives CDR1 SGHRS, CDR2 YFSETQ. Trimming removed 0 bases at V and 1 base at J, with 8 bases between. CDR3 length equals 15 residues. CDR3: CASSLGTPSGNTIYF. For the CDR3, the DNA is TGCGCCAGCAGCTTGGGGACACCGTCTGGAAACACCATATATTTT.

The genes are TRBV12-3 or TRBV12-4 and TRBJ2-2; TRBD2 agrees at 8 bases. With V trimmed by 3 bases and J by 5 bases, 5 bases remained unmatched. The CDR3 covers 15 residues. The CDR3 DNA reads as TGTGCCAGCAGTTTTAGGGCGGGAGGAACCGGGGAGCTGTTTTTT. Amino acid sequence: CASSFRAGGTGELFF.

The CDR3 DNA follows: TGTGCCAGCAGCCAAGGGACTAGCGGAGCCTACGAGCAGTACTTC. This codes for CASSQGTSGAYEQYF. V gene TRBV3-1 combines with J gene TRBJ2-7, with 10 nucleotides matching TRBD2. Germline V gene sequence: CDR1 LGHDT, CDR2 YNNKEL (reference sequence). The J segment lost 2 bases and the V segment lost 1 base, leaving 2 bases of the junction unmatched. This CDR3 spans 15 amino acids.

This chain uses TRBV3-1 with TRBJ2-1; 9 bases align to TRBD2. CDR3 length: 16 residues. The V gene's germline CDR1 is LGHDT and CDR2 YNNKEL (reference sequence). V lost 1 base and J lost 4; bases outside the gene matches: 5. The CDR3 DNA is TGTGCCAGCAGCCAAGGAGGGAGCGGGGGGTACAATGAGCAGTTCTTC. Translating gives CASSQGGSGGYNEQFF.

V and J are TRBV3-1 and TRBJ1-1, with D hard to call. CDR1 is LGHDT, CDR2 YNNKEL, per germline (reference sequence). The CDR3 length is 14 residues. Between the trimmed V and J ends, which lost 5 bases and 4 bases, there was a span of 14 bases. Here the CDR3 DNA reads TGTGCCAGCAGCGTATCAGAGTCCACCACTGAAGCTTTCTTT. The encoded protein is CASSVSESTTEAFF.

The gene calls are TRBV20-1 and TRBJ2-1; the match to TRBD2 covers 14 bases. This CDR3 is 17 amino acids long. With 6 bases clipped from V and 1 base from J, the junction kept 8 bases outside the gene matches. The germline V gene has CDR1 DFQATT and CDR2 SNEGSKA (reference sequence). DNA of the CDR3: TGCAGTGCGTCGACTAGCGGGAGGGCCCTTTCCTACAATGAGCAGTTCTTC. This sequence encodes CSASTSGRALSYNEQFF.

This chain joins TRBV18 and TRBJ2-1, with 13 bases matching TRBD2. Germline assignment: CDR1 KGHSH and CDR2 LQKENI. V lost 3 bases and J lost 8; bases outside the gene matches: 4. The CDR3 extends over 15 amino acids. CDR3 region: CASSPIGLAGDEQFF. The CDR3 DNA reads TGTGCCAGCTCACCCATAGGACTAGCGGGGGATGAGCAGTTCTTC.

This rearrangement joins TRBV3-1 to TRBJ2-1; 9 nucleotides agree with TRBD2. The CDR3 consists of 15 residues. CDR1 LGHDT and CDR2 YNNKEL come from the germline V gene (reference sequence). The trim removed 5 bases at V and 5 bases at J, leaving 7 bases unmatched. Here the CDR3 DNA reads TGTGCCAGCAGCTGGAGCGGGGGGACAAACAATGAGCAGTTCTTC. Its translation: CASSWSGGTNNEQFF.

This chain uses TRBV2 with TRBJ2-5, with TRBD2 matching over 12 bases. The CDR3 runs to 14 residues. Trimming cost V 7 bases and J 4 bases; bases outside gene matches: 4. Germline CDR1 is SNHLY and CDR2 is FYNNEI. CDR3 sequence reads: CASTPGLAGETQYF. CDR3 in DNA: TGTGCCAGCACCCCGGGACTAGCGGGAGAGACCCAGTACTTC.

J is TRBJ1-2 and V is TRBV7-9, with D possibly being TRBD1 (5 bases). With 7 bases removed from V and 5 bases from J, the gap between germline ends came to 11 bases. CDR1 and CDR2 (germline): SEHNR, FQNEAQ (reference sequence). The CDR3 consists of 12 residues. DNA of the CDR3: TGTGCCAGCACACCGGGGGATTATGGCTACACCTTC. It encodes CASTPGDYGYTF.

The genes are TRBV9 and TRBJ2-2, with D maybe TRBD2 (6 bases). V lost 3 bases to trimming and J lost 7 bases, with 16 bases between them. The germline V gene encodes CDR1 SGDLS and CDR2 YYNGEE. CDR3 length: 15 residues. The CDR3, as DNA: TGTGCCAGCAGCGGCGGGACGATTCGTGACGGGGAGCTGTTTTTT. Translating it yields CASSGGTIRDGELFF.